This is a list of T cell receptor beta chains from one sample in a study of glioma-infiltrating T cells. Using its own MiXCR run on the multiplex PCR reads, TCRdb lists one record per CDR3 protein. The sample has 100,000 to 150,000 distinct CDR3 sequences, roughly 25% seen once; the top ten hold 13% to 15%. The specimen was glioma tissue, nonneoplastic brain tissue, or PBMCs (not recorded which). These receptors came from a human donor with low-grade glioma or glioblastoma, undergoing nonglioma brain surgery, or in good health (not recorded which). Each CDR3 is given with its conserved first and last residue. D genes are given only for firm matches. A clone size is listed for some rows: how often the clone was seen (once, few, many), or a class if it is expanded.

size	V	J	D	DNA	CDR3
many	TRBV7-3	TRBJ2-3	NA	TGTGCCAGCAGCTTAGAAGGCCCATCTTATACGCAGTATTTT	CASSLEGPSYTQYF
many	TRBV7-2	TRBJ1-4	TRBD1	TGTGCCAGCAGCCCCGGACAGGCGAATAATGAAAAACTGTTTTTT	CASSPGQANNEKLFF
few	TRBV29-1	TRBJ2-1	NA	TGCAGCCTGGGGGTAAGACTACCCTTCTACAATGAGCAGTTCTTC	CSLGVRLPFYNEQFF
few	TRBV6-2/TRBV6-3	TRBJ2-1	NA	TGTGCCAGCAACCCCGTGGAGCGGGTCTACAGTGAGCAGTTCTTC	CASNPVERVYSEQFF
NA	TRBV5-4	TRBJ2-2	TRBD2	TGTGCCAGCAGAGCCCTAGCGGGAGCTGCCGGGGAGCTGTTTTTT	CASRALAGAAGELFF
NA	TRBV5-1	TRBJ1-3	NA	TGCGCCAGCAGCGCCGGGACAATAGGAAACACCATATATTTT	CASSAGTIGNTIYF
many	TRBV7-8	TRBJ2-7	NA	TGTGCCAGCAGCCACTTACTAGGGTCCTACGAGCAGTACTTC	CASSHLLGSYEQYF
many	TRBV29-1	TRBJ1-1	NA	TGCAGCGTTGAAGAGGGCCAGGGAGTATCTGAAGCTTTCTTT	CSVEEGQGVSEAFF
few	TRBV30	TRBJ2-3	NA	TGTGCCTGGAGTGCACGTTTCGGATCGTTGAGCACAGATACGCAGTATTTT	CAWSARFGSLSTDTQYF
many	TRBV19	TRBJ1-1	TRBD1	TGTGCCAGTAAACCGGGACAGGGCCGGAACACTGAAGCTTTCTTT	CASKPGQGRNTEAFF
many	TRBV5-4	TRBJ2-3	NA	TGTGCCAGCAGCTGGGGCAGCTCCACAGATACGCAGTATTTT	CASSWGSSTDTQYF
many	TRBV19	TRBJ2-1	NA	TGTGCCAGTAGTATACTAGGAACCCCCTACAATGAGCAGTTCTTC	CASSILGTPYNEQFF
few	TRBV29-1	TRBJ2-3	TRBD2	TGCAGCGTTTCCCCGGGGGGTACCTCCACAGATACGCAGTATTTT	CSVSPGGTSTDTQYF
many	TRBV28	TRBJ1-2	TRBD1	TGTGCCAGCAGACGGACAGGGGGCTTGGGTTATGGCTACACCTTC	CASRRTGGLGYGYTF
NA	TRBV12-3/TRBV12-4	TRBJ1-5	TRBD1	TGTGCCAGCAGTTTGGACAGGGAAGGGCAGCCCCAGCATTTT	CASSLDREGQPQHF
many	TRBV27	TRBJ2-7	NA	TGTGCCAGCAGTTTATTGTCCAGGGGCTACGAGCAGTACTTC	CASSLLSRGYEQYF
few	TRBV2	TRBJ1-5	TRBD1	TGTGCCAGCAGTGAATCCGGGACAGGTAATCAGCCCCAGCATTTT	CASSESGTGNQPQHF
many	TRBV10-3	TRBJ2-1	TRBD2	TGTGCCATCAGTGGCCCTCGGACTAGCGGGAGGAATGAGCAGTTCTTC	CAISGPRTSGRNEQFF
many	TRBV20-1	TRBJ1-5	NA	TGCAGTGCTAGATCTCCTGCGGATCAGCCCCAGCATTTT	CSARSPADQPQHF
NA	TRBV15	TRBJ2-7	TRBD2	TGTGCCACCAGCAGAGATGGGGAAGCGGGGGGCTCCTACGAGCAGTACTTC	CATSRDGEAGGSYEQYF
many	TRBV12-3/TRBV12-4	TRBJ2-7	NA	TGTGCCAGCAGTTTCGAAGGGGAGCAGTACTTC	CASSFEGEQYF
many	TRBV2	TRBJ2-5	TRBD2	TGTGCCAGCGGGCTAGCGGGAGTCGTCCAAGAGACCCAGTACTTC	CASGLAGVVQETQYF
few	TRBV29-1	TRBJ2-4	TRBD1	TGCAGCGTTGCAACAGGGGGAAACATTCAGTACTTC	CSVATGGNIQYF
many	TRBV7-2	TRBJ1-5	NA	TGTGCCAGCAGCTTAGAGCAGACATATCAGCCCCAGCATTTT	CASSLEQTYQPQHF
few	TRBV4-1	TRBJ2-7	TRBD2	TGCGCCAGCAGCCCCCAACGTTACGCTAGCGGGAGGTTCGAGCAGTACTTC	CASSPQRYASGRFEQYF
many	TRBV6-6	TRBJ2-5	TRBD2	TGTGCCAGCAGTTACTTGGGACTAGCGGAAGAGACCCAGTACTTC	CASSYLGLAEETQYF
many	TRBV29-1	TRBJ2-3	NA	TGCAGCGGCCACTCGCAGGATACGCAGTATTTT	CSGHSQDTQYF
many	TRBV4-3	TRBJ2-1	NA	TGCGCCAGCAGCCAAGATGGAACCACCAATGAGCAGTTCTTC	CASSQDGTTNEQFF
many	TRBV12-3/TRBV12-4	TRBJ2-7	NA	TGTGCCAGCACCCAGGGACTGGGTTACGAGCAGTACTTC	CASTQGLGYEQYF
NA	TRBV14	TRBJ1-2	TRBD1	TGTGCCAGCAGCCTGGGACAGGGGGCTAAGTATGGCTACACCTTC	CASSLGQGAKYGYTF
NA	TRBV12-3/TRBV12-4	TRBJ2-7	NA	TGTGCCAGCAGTCAGTCCCTACCCACCGAGCAGTACTTC	CASSQSLPTEQYF
many	TRBV19	TRBJ2-7	NA	TGTGCCAGTGGAGCAGGGGGAGGGTACGAGCAGTACTTC	CASGAGGGYEQYF
NA	TRBV12-3/TRBV12-4	TRBJ2-5	TRBD1	TGTGCCAGCAGTCCGGGACAGTACCAAGAGACCCAGTACTTC	CASSPGQYQETQYF
once	TRBV7-2	TRBJ2-2	TRBD2	TGTGCCAGCAGCGATACTAGCGGGAGCGTTCCCGGGGAGCTGTTTTTT	CASSDTSGSVPGELFF
many	TRBV7-9	TRBJ1-4	NA	TGTGCCAGCAGCTCCAGCTTCGAAAAACTGTTTTTT	CASSSSFEKLFF
few	TRBV29-1	TRBJ2-1	TRBD1	TGCAGCGTCTCTCCGGGACAGGGGGTTTATAATGAGCAGTTCTTC	CSVSPGQGVYNEQFF
many	TRBV20-1	TRBJ2-7	NA	TGCAGTGCTAGAGATCACCGGGCCCACGAGCAGTACTTC	CSARDHRAHEQYF
many	TRBV7-2	TRBJ2-3	TRBD2	TGTGCCAGCAGCTTAGAGCCTAGCGGGACGGCAGATACGCAGTATTTT	CASSLEPSGTADTQYF
once	TRBV12-3/TRBV12-4	TRBJ1-5	NA	TGTGCCGGCAGTTTAAGCGTTAGCAATCAGCCCCAGCATTTT	CAGSLSVSNQPQHF
NA	TRBV7-2	TRBJ2-7	TRBD2	TGTGCCAGCAGATCTATCGGAGGGACTAGGGGGTTCTACGAGCAGTACTTC	CASRSIGGTRGFYEQYF
many	TRBV28	TRBJ2-3	TRBD2	TGTGCCAGCAGCCCGGGACTAGCGGGCCTACAGCCAAGCACAGATACGCAGTATTTT	CASSPGLAGLQPSTDTQYF
many	TRBV2	TRBJ2-1	TRBD1	TGTGCCAGCAGTGAAATAAGGGACAGGGGGTCCAATGAGCAGTTCTTC	CASSEIRDRGSNEQFF
many	TRBV29-1	TRBJ2-7	NA	TGCAGCGCCCAGACTAGCTCCTACGAGCAGTACTTC	CSAQTSSYEQYF
many	TRBV3-1	TRBJ1-1	NA	TGTGCCAGCAGCCCTAGATCCAACACTGAAGCTTTCTTT	CASSPRSNTEAFF
NA	TRBV20-1	TRBJ2-5	TRBD2	TGCAGTGCCAAGACTAGCGGGGTGGTGACCCAGTACTTC	CSAKTSGVVTQYF
many	TRBV28	TRBJ1-3	NA	TGTGCCAGCAGTTCCCCGGCCGGTGGAAACACCATATATTTT	CASSSPAGGNTIYF